The present entry profiles one T cell receptor beta chain with its context. Its antigen is undetermined. These data belong to a study of CD8 T cells in Susac syndrome. The authors reverse transcribed about 0.5 to 1 ug RNA with random hexamers. Each CDR3 protein gets one entry after TCRdb re-called the immunoSEQ multiplex PCR reads with MiXCR. The sample consists of 160,000 or so distinct CDR3 sequences, around 96% of them appearing once. General study findings and limits: The number of individuals included in the study's TCR sequencing and HLA analysis was acknowledged as relatively small.

From blood CD8+ and CD4+ T cells, the TCR beta chain was sequenced. The sequenced sample was CD8+ T cells from PBMCs. This sequence was found in a human donor with multiple sclerosis.

For the CDR3, the DNA is TGTGCCAGCAGGGACCAAGTGGCGGGCTACGAGCAGTACTTC. Translation gives CASRDQVAGYEQYF. V is TRBV28 and J is TRBJ2-7, with a possible D match to TRBD2 (5 bases). The CDR3 sequence is 14 residues long. Per germline, CDR1 MDHEN and CDR2 SYDVKM. The V gene lost 6 bases and the J gene lost 3 bases, with 15 bases spanning the gap.